A selection of T cell receptor beta chains follows, all from one sample in a study of blood T cell repertoires in COVID-19. Produced via immunoSEQ multiplex PCR; TCRdb's table is partial and in-frame only. The data hold around 80,000 clones, with 82% observed a single time. The sample taken for sequencing was peripheral blood. All receptors come from a human donor in a cohort sampled during active COVID-19. Both conserved end residues are part of each CDR3. The D gene is left open where the match is weak. Rows may omit the clone size; those that give it use once, few, many or a size class.

CDR3 protein: CASSLVGQGATEAFF; CDR3 DNA: TGCGCCAGCAGCTTGGTAGGACAGGGGGCCACTGAAGCTTTCTTT; clone size: -; V gene: TRBV5-1; D gene: TRBD1; J gene: TRBJ1-1
CDR3 protein: CATAGSEGLTGELFF; CDR3 DNA: TGCGCCACAGCGGGCTCGGAGGGGTTAACCGGGGAGCTGTTTTTT; clone size: -; V gene: TRBV5-1; D gene: -; J gene: TRBJ2-2
CDR3 protein: CASSDWGRANEKLFF; CDR3 DNA: TGTGCCAGCAGTGATTGGGGGCGGGCTAATGAAAAACTGTTTTTT; clone size: -; V gene: TRBV2; D gene: -; J gene: TRBJ1-4
CDR3 protein: CASSLGEGGGYGYTF; CDR3 DNA: TGTGCCAGCAGCTTAGGGGAGGGCGGCGGCTATGGCTACACCTTC; clone size: -; V gene: TRBV7-9; D gene: -; J gene: TRBJ1-2
CDR3 protein: CASSLWGQASSGNTIYF; CDR3 DNA: TGCGCCAGCAGCCTGTGGGGACAGGCGAGCTCTGGAAACACCATATATTTT; clone size: -; V gene: TRBV5-1; D gene: TRBD1; J gene: TRBJ1-3
CDR3 protein: CASRGRGKETQYF; CDR3 DNA: TGTGCCAGTAGGGGGCGCGGGAAAGAGACCCAGTACTTC; clone size: -; V gene: TRBV19; D gene: -; J gene: TRBJ2-5
CDR3 protein: CASTPGLGGGWEQFF; CDR3 DNA: TGTGCCAGTACCCCGGGACTAGGGGGCGGATGGGAGCAGTTCTTC; clone size: -; V gene: TRBV19; D gene: -; J gene: TRBJ2-1
CDR3 protein: CASSRSDRDNEKLFF; CDR3 DNA: TGCGCCAGCAGCCGGTCGGACAGGGATAATGAAAAACTGTTTTTT; clone size: -; V gene: TRBV5-1; D gene: TRBD1; J gene: TRBJ1-4
CDR3 protein: CASSFAGSEQYF; CDR3 DNA: TGTGCCAGCAGTTTCGCGGGATCCGAGCAGTACTTC; clone size: -; V gene: TRBV27; D gene: -; J gene: TRBJ2-7
CDR3 protein: CASSKARGSYGYTF; CDR3 DNA: TGTGCCAGCAGCAAAGCCAGGGGCTCCTATGGCTACACCTTC; clone size: -; V gene: TRBV3-1/TRBV3-2; D gene: -; J gene: TRBJ1-2
CDR3 protein: CASSFDGNGETQYF; CDR3 DNA: TGTGCCAGCAGTTTTGACGGGAACGGGGAGACCCAGTACTTC; clone size: -; V gene: TRBV27; D gene: -; J gene: TRBJ2-5
CDR3 protein: CASQQQGTDTQYF; CDR3 DNA: TGTGCCAGTCAACAACAGGGGACAGATACGCAGTATTTT; clone size: -; V gene: TRBV19; D gene: TRBD1; J gene: TRBJ2-3
CDR3 protein: CASSLLRQGAKNGYTF; CDR3 DNA: TGTGCCAGCAGCTTATTGAGGCAGGGGGCGAAAAATGGCTACACCTTC; clone size: -; V gene: TRBV11-2; D gene: TRBD1; J gene: TRBJ1-2
CDR3 protein: CASSRGQGWEKLFF; CDR3 DNA: TGTGCCAGCAGCCGGGGACAGGGGTGGGAAAAACTGTTTTTT; clone size: few; V gene: TRBV6-5; D gene: TRBD1; J gene: TRBJ1-4
CDR3 protein: CASSERQQETQYF; CDR3 DNA: TGCGCCAGCAGTGAGAGACAGCAAGAGACCCAGTACTTC; clone size: -; V gene: TRBV10-1; D gene: -; J gene: TRBJ2-5
CDR3 protein: CASSWGTSRTTDTQYF; CDR3 DNA: TGTGCCAGCAGCTGGGGGACTAGCAGAACCACAGATACGCAGTATTTT; clone size: once; V gene: TRBV7-3; D gene: TRBD2; J gene: TRBJ2-3
CDR3 protein: CASSYSGGSFTPLHF; CDR3 DNA: TGTGCCAGCAGTTACTCGGGAGGCTCTTTTACACCCCTCCACTTT; clone size: few; V gene: TRBV6-5; D gene: -; J gene: TRBJ1-6
CDR3 protein: CASSTWEGTETQYF; CDR3 DNA: TGTGCCAGCAGCACGTGGGAGGGGACGGAGACCCAGTACTTC; clone size: -; V gene: TRBV7-6; D gene: TRBD2; J gene: TRBJ2-5
CDR3 protein: CASSGGYGVQYF; CDR3 DNA: TGTGCCAGCAGTGGAGGTTACGGGGTCCAGTACTTC; clone size: -; V gene: TRBV2; D gene: -; J gene: TRBJ2-5
CDR3 protein: CASEEGQGDGYTF; CDR3 DNA: TGCGCCTCCGAGGAGGGACAGGGGGATGGCTACACCTTC; clone size: few; V gene: TRBV5-1; D gene: TRBD1; J gene: TRBJ1-2
CDR3 protein: CASSLGPYRDTEAFF; CDR3 DNA: TGTGCCAGCAGCTTGGGTCCTTATCGGGACACTGAAGCTTTCTTT; clone size: -; V gene: TRBV5-6; D gene: -; J gene: TRBJ1-1
CDR3 protein: CASRPPDREDDQPQHF; CDR3 DNA: TGCGCCAGCAGGCCTCCGGACAGGGAAGATGATCAGCCCCAGCATTTT; clone size: -; V gene: TRBV5-1; D gene: TRBD1; J gene: TRBJ1-5
CDR3 protein: CASSFEGAGGYTF; CDR3 DNA: TGCGCCAGCAGCTTCGAGGGGGCCGGTGGCTACACCTTC; clone size: -; V gene: TRBV5-1; D gene: TRBD1; J gene: TRBJ1-2
CDR3 protein: CASSRTVNTEAFF; CDR3 DNA: TGTGCCAGCAGCCGGACAGTGAACACTGAAGCTTTCTTT; clone size: -; V gene: TRBV6-5; D gene: -; J gene: TRBJ1-1
CDR3 protein: CASSLKASGGPHTDTQYF; CDR3 DNA: TGCGCCAGCAGCTTAAAGGCTAGCGGGGGGCCACACACAGATACGCAGTATTTT; clone size: -; V gene: TRBV5-1; D gene: TRBD2; J gene: TRBJ2-3
CDR3 protein: CASTPWGGSTDTQYF; CDR3 DNA: TGTGCCAGCACCCCGTGGGGGGGCAGCACAGATACGCAGTATTTT; clone size: -; V gene: TRBV11-2; D gene: -; J gene: TRBJ2-3
CDR3 protein: CASSERGGPYNEQFF; CDR3 DNA: TGTGCCAGCAGCGAGCGGGGGGGCCCCTACAATGAGCAGTTCTTC; clone size: -; V gene: TRBV9; D gene: TRBD2; J gene: TRBJ2-1
CDR3 protein: CASSLGQVQMNTEAFF; CDR3 DNA: TGCGCCAGCAGCCTTGGACAGGTACAAATGAACACTGAAGCTTTCTTT; clone size: -; V gene: TRBV5-1; D gene: TRBD1; J gene: TRBJ1-1
CDR3 protein: CASSELPSGGPDTQYF; CDR3 DNA: TGTGCCAGCAGTGAATTGCCTAGCGGGGGCCCAGATACGCAGTATTTT; clone size: -; V gene: TRBV2; D gene: TRBD2; J gene: TRBJ2-3
CDR3 protein: CASSLVRGTDTQYF; CDR3 DNA: TGTGCCAGCAGCTTAGTCCGGGGCACAGATACGCAGTATTTT; clone size: -; V gene: TRBV13; D gene: -; J gene: TRBJ2-3
CDR3 protein: CASSYSMRGGGNYEQYF; CDR3 DNA: TGTGCCAGCAGTTACTCGATGAGAGGGGGGGGAAATTACGAGCAGTACTTC; clone size: -; V gene: TRBV6-2/TRBV6-3; D gene: -; J gene: TRBJ2-7
CDR3 protein: CASSRTLLNTEAFF; CDR3 DNA: TGCGCCAGCAGCCGGACACTATTGAACACTGAAGCTTTCTTT; clone size: -; V gene: TRBV5-1; D gene: -; J gene: TRBJ1-1
CDR3 protein: CASGRAGGRGEQFF; CDR3 DNA: TGTGCCAGCGGCCGAGCGGGGGGGCGAGGTGAGCAGTTCTTC; clone size: once; V gene: TRBV28; D gene: TRBD2; J gene: TRBJ2-1
CDR3 protein: CASSPYRESKAFF; CDR3 DNA: TGTGCCAGCTCACCGTATCGGGAGTCAAAAGCTTTCTTT; clone size: -; V gene: TRBV18; D gene: -; J gene: TRBJ1-1
CDR3 protein: CSVEDHGSLGGTGELFF; CDR3 DNA: TGCAGCGTTGAAGATCACGGCAGCCTGGGAGGCACCGGGGAGCTGTTTTTT; clone size: -; V gene: TRBV29-1; D gene: -; J gene: TRBJ2-2
CDR3 protein: CATSDPPEGVGYTF; CDR3 DNA: TGTGCCACCAGTGACCCGCCGGAAGGAGTGGGCTACACCTTC; clone size: -; V gene: TRBV24-1; D gene: -; J gene: TRBJ1-2
CDR3 protein: CASSPSGRVNTGELFF; CDR3 DNA: TGTGCCAGCAGTCCCAGTGGCAGGGTGAACACCGGGGAGCTGTTTTTT; clone size: -; V gene: TRBV27; D gene: -; J gene: TRBJ2-2
CDR3 protein: CSVRDNNGYTF; CDR3 DNA: TGCAGCGTTCGGGACAATAATGGCTACACCTTC; clone size: -; V gene: TRBV29-1; D gene: -; J gene: TRBJ1-2
CDR3 protein: CASSLVADNEQFF; CDR3 DNA: TGTGCCAGCAGCTTAGTCGCAGACAATGAGCAGTTCTTC; clone size: -; V gene: TRBV7-9; D gene: -; J gene: TRBJ2-1
CDR3 protein: CASSGRGSNQPQHF; CDR3 DNA: TGCGCCAGCAGCGGCAGGGGGAGTAATCAGCCCCAGCATTTT; clone size: -; V gene: TRBV4-1; D gene: TRBD1; J gene: TRBJ1-5
CDR3 protein: CASSAREVTGELFF; CDR3 DNA: TGTGCCAGCAGTGCCAGGGAGGTCACCGGGGAGCTGTTTTTT; clone size: -; V gene: TRBV2; D gene: -; J gene: TRBJ2-2
CDR3 protein: CATSDLRGFNTGELFF; CDR3 DNA: TGTGCCACCAGTGATTTAAGGGGCTTTAACACCGGGGAGCTGTTTTTT; clone size: -; V gene: TRBV24-1; D gene: -; J gene: TRBJ2-2
CDR3 protein: CASSFPQGGAGANVLTF; CDR3 DNA: TGTGCCAGCAGCTTCCCCCAGGGAGGGGCTGGGGCCAACGTCCTGACTTTC; clone size: -; V gene: TRBV5-4; D gene: TRBD2; J gene: TRBJ2-6
CDR3 protein: CASSQDGEGQNYGYTF; CDR3 DNA: TGCGCCAGCAGCCAAGATGGGGAGGGGCAGAACTATGGCTACACCTTC; clone size: -; V gene: TRBV4-1; D gene: -; J gene: TRBJ1-2
CDR3 protein: CASSPLGTTVYGYTF; CDR3 DNA: TGTGCCAGCAGTCCACTAGGAACAACTGTCTATGGCTACACCTTC; clone size: -; V gene: TRBV25-1; D gene: -; J gene: TRBJ1-2
CDR3 protein: CASSPLVGTFNYGYTF; CDR3 DNA: TGTGCCAGCAGCCCTTTGGTCGGGACATTCAACTATGGCTACACCTTC; clone size: -; V gene: TRBV9; D gene: -; J gene: TRBJ1-2
CDR3 protein: CASSQSTSWGVTEAFF; CDR3 DNA: TGTGCCAGCAGCCAAAGCACCTCTTGGGGGGTTACTGAAGCTTTCTTT; clone size: -; V gene: TRBV3-1/TRBV3-2; D gene: -; J gene: TRBJ1-1
CDR3 protein: CASSFLGQGYGYTF; CDR3 DNA: TGTGCCAGCAGCTTCCTGGGACAGGGCTATGGCTACACCTTC; clone size: -; V gene: TRBV5-6; D gene: TRBD1; J gene: TRBJ1-2
CDR3 protein: CASSSGLLKNIQYF; CDR3 DNA: TGTGCCAGCAGCTCCGGACTGCTCAAAAACATTCAGTACTTC; clone size: -; V gene: TRBV9; D gene: -; J gene: TRBJ2-4
CDR3 protein: CASGLYGLEETQYF; CDR3 DNA: TGTGCTAGTGGTTTGTACGGGTTGGAGGAGACCCAGTACTTC; clone size: -; V gene: TRBV12-5; D gene: -; J gene: TRBJ2-5
CDR3 protein: CASSLETGQGAYTGELFF; CDR3 DNA: TGTGCCAGCAGCTTAGAAACCGGACAGGGGGCTTACACCGGGGAGCTGTTTTTT; clone size: -; V gene: TRBV11-2; D gene: TRBD1; J gene: TRBJ2-2
CDR3 protein: CASSFSGALNNEQFF; CDR3 DNA: TGTGCCAGCAGTTTCAGCGGGGCCCTCAACAATGAGCAGTTCTTC; clone size: -; V gene: TRBV6-2/TRBV6-3; D gene: TRBD2; J gene: TRBJ2-1
CDR3 protein: CASSSPGTGMNSPLHF; CDR3 DNA: TGTGCCAGCAGCTCACCCGGGACAGGGATGAATTCACCCCTCCACTTT; clone size: once; V gene: TRBV7-9; D gene: TRBD1; J gene: TRBJ1-6
CDR3 protein: CASSQGVQGAFNYGYTF; CDR3 DNA: TGTGCCAGCAGCCAAGGGGTGCAGGGGGCTTTTAACTATGGCTACACCTTC; clone size: -; V gene: TRBV3-1/TRBV3-2; D gene: TRBD1; J gene: TRBJ1-2
CDR3 protein: CASSLRDSPRYF; CDR3 DNA: TGTGCCAGCAGCCTGCGCGACTCCCCCCGGTACTTC; clone size: -; V gene: TRBV3-1/TRBV3-2; D gene: -; J gene: TRBJ2-7